This T cell receptor beta chain was captured in a study of blood T cell repertoires in COVID-19. Study background: The samples span acute and convalescent COVID-19 from the United States, Italy and Spain. The analysed material was cDNA or gDNA that came from T cells, B-cell-depleted T cells, or PBMCs.

Trimming at V came to 4 bases and at J to 2 bases, leaving 7 bases not matched to a gene. Germline V gene lookup returns CDR1 SGHRS and CDR2 YFSETQ. CDR3 length: 16 amino acids. In the original workflow: Amplification of reference gene primers provided the estimated nucleated cell counts. Only in-frame clones appear in the TCRdb table, and some are missing; sequencing was by immunoSEQ multiplex PCR. V and J calls plus clone size are reproduced from that table; the DNA served to infer D and trimming. This table holds 120,000 to 150,000 clones, 80% to 90% found once. The rearrangement links TRBV5-1 to TRBJ1-2, with TRBD1 identical over 11 bases. This sequence originates from a human donor with acute or convalescent COVID-19. The donor label of this sample is uncertain. Source material: peripheral blood. Written as DNA, the CDR3 is TGCGCCAGCAGCCCAGGGACAGGGGGTGCAAACTATGGCTACACCTTC. It is translated as CASSPGTGGANYGYTF. The full variable domain, in which reference TRBV5-1 and TRBJ1-2 provide the parts outside the CDR3, is KAGVTQTPRYLIKTRGQQVTLSCSPISGHRSVSWYQQTPGQGLQFLFEYFSETQRNKGNFPGRFSGRQFSNSRSEMNVSTLELGDSALYLCASSPGTGGANYGYTFGSGTRLTVV.